These T cell receptor beta chains were read from a single sample in a study of CD8 T cells in Susac syndrome. MiXCR, applied by TCRdb to the immunoSEQ multiplex PCR reads, yields one record per CDR3 protein. The table shows about 170,000 distinct CDR3 sequences, with under 95% occurring only once. The sequencing input was CD4+ T cells from PBMCs. The receptors originated from a human donor with multiple sclerosis. CDR3s include the opening cysteine and the closing phenylalanine or tryptophan. A D gene is named only where the DNA matches it firmly. The size entry is marked missing in some rows and otherwise reads once, few, many or a size class.

D: .; size: .; J: TRBJ2-2; V: TRBV10-3; CDR3: CAISAESGFGTGELFF; DNA: TGTGCCATCAGTGCTGAGTCAGGGTTTGGCACCGGGGAGCTGTTTTTT
D: .; size: .; J: TRBJ1-2; V: TRBV20-1; CDR3: CSALEGTRGGYGYTF; DNA: TGCAGTGCTTTAGAGGGGACTAGGGGGGGCTATGGCTACACCTTC
D: .; size: .; J: TRBJ2-2; V: TRBV30; CDR3: CAWRRGTGELFF; DNA: TGTGCCTGGAGAAGGGGGACCGGGGAGCTGTTTTTT
D: .; size: .; J: TRBJ1-2; V: TRBV4-2; CDR3: CASSPPGRTSNYGYTF; DNA: TGTGCCAGCAGCCCCCCCGGGAGAACATCTAACTATGGCTACACCTTC
D: TRBD1; size: .; J: TRBJ2-1; V: TRBV3-1; CDR3: CASSPRIGTGGSSYNEQFF; DNA: TGTGCCAGCAGCCCGAGAATCGGGACAGGAGGAAGCTCCTACAATGAGCAGTTCTTC
D: .; size: .; J: TRBJ2-5; V: TRBV7-2; CDR3: CASSLVKAAQETQYF; DNA: TGTGCCAGCAGCTTAGTTAAAGCTGCCCAAGAGACCCAGTACTTC
D: TRBD1; size: .; J: TRBJ1-1; V: TRBV20-1; CDR3: CSARQTGRNTEAFF; DNA: TGCAGTGCTAGACAGACAGGGAGGAACACTGAAGCTTTCTTT
D: .; size: few; J: TRBJ2-3; V: TRBV4-1; CDR3: CASSQDIGAWQYF; DNA: TGCGCCAGCAGCCAAGACATAGGAGCCTGGCAGTATTTT
D: TRBD2; size: .; J: TRBJ2-7; V: TRBV10-3; CDR3: CAISETSGNYEQYF; DNA: TGTGCCATCAGTGAGACTAGCGGGAACTACGAGCAGTACTTC
D: TRBD1; size: .; J: TRBJ2-5; V: TRBV5-1; CDR3: CASSFTPGTAQETQYF; DNA: TGCGCCAGCAGCTTTACCCCAGGGACAGCCCAAGAGACCCAGTACTTC
D: .; size: .; J: TRBJ1-2; V: TRBV7-2; CDR3: CASSLSGARMDGYTF; DNA: TGTGCCAGCAGCTTATCAGGGGCCAGGATGGATGGCTACACCTTC
D: .; size: .; J: TRBJ1-1; V: TRBV10-2; CDR3: CASSEREGLGTEAFF; DNA: TGCGCCAGCAGTGAGAGGGAGGGTCTGGGCACTGAAGCTTTCTTT
D: .; size: .; J: TRBJ1-2; V: TRBV12-3/TRBV12-4; CDR3: CASSLVQGGSYGYTF; DNA: TGTGCCAGCAGTTTAGTGCAGGGCGGAAGCTATGGCTACACCTTC
D: TRBD2; size: once; J: TRBJ2-1; V: TRBV18; CDR3: CASSPRELAGNNEQFF; DNA: TGTGCCAGCTCACCACGAGAGCTAGCGGGGAACAATGAGCAGTTCTTC
D: TRBD1; size: .; J: TRBJ1-2; V: TRBV30; CDR3: CAWSAGTGLGYTF; DNA: TGTGCCTGGAGCGCAGGGACAGGGTTGGGCTACACCTTC
D: .; size: .; J: TRBJ2-5; V: TRBV10-2; CDR3: CASRPTGEGETQYF; DNA: TGCGCCAGCAGACCTACAGGGGAGGGCGAGACCCAGTACTTC
D: TRBD1; size: .; J: TRBJ2-7; V: TRBV27; CDR3: CASRPLQGAYEQYF; DNA: TGTGCCAGCAGGCCCCTTCAGGGGGCCTACGAGCAGTACTTC
D: TRBD2; size: few; J: TRBJ2-3; V: TRBV3-1; CDR3: CASSPSSGGPDTQYF; DNA: TGTGCCAGCAGCCCAAGCTCGGGGGGGCCGGATACGCAGTATTTT
D: .; size: .; J: TRBJ2-1; V: TRBV5-4; CDR3: CASSLGGVPFF; DNA: TGTGCCAGCAGCTTGGGCGGGGTTCCGTTCTTC
D: TRBD1; size: .; J: TRBJ2-1; V: TRBV30; CDR3: CAWNSGVRTGPFF; DNA: TGTGCCTGGAATTCGGGAGTTAGGACAGGGCCTTTCTTC
D: .; size: .; J: TRBJ1-5; V: TRBV2; CDR3: CASRKSDGNNQPQHF; DNA: TGTGCCAGCAGGAAATCCGACGGAAACAATCAGCCCCAGCATTTT
D: .; size: .; J: TRBJ1-1; V: TRBV11-2; CDR3: CASSFRGVNTEAFF; DNA: TGTGCCAGCAGCTTCCGCGGGGTGAACACTGAAGCTTTCTTT
D: TRBD1; size: .; J: TRBJ2-7; V: TRBV6-6; CDR3: CASSYRDRGLGEQYF; DNA: TGTGCCAGCAGTTACCGGGACAGGGGGTTGGGGGAGCAGTACTTC
D: TRBD1; size: .; J: TRBJ1-2; V: TRBV4-1; CDR3: CASSQWDRIGYTF; DNA: TGCGCCAGCAGCCAATGGGACAGGATAGGCTACACCTTC
D: .; size: .; J: TRBJ2-5; V: TRBV12-3/TRBV12-4; CDR3: CASSFEEKTQYF; DNA: TGTGCCAGCAGTTTTGAAGAAAAGACCCAGTACTTC
D: TRBD2; size: few; J: TRBJ2-7; V: TRBV6-2/TRBV6-3; CDR3: CASRTSGGTYEQYF; DNA: TGTGCCAGCAGGACTAGCGGGGGCACCTACGAGCAGTACTTC
D: .; size: .; J: TRBJ1-2; V: TRBV6-5; CDR3: CASSYARDKYGYTF; DNA: TGTGCCAGCAGTTACGCGCGGGACAAGTATGGCTACACCTTC
D: .; size: .; J: TRBJ2-2; V: TRBV9; CDR3: CASSVGGTGELFF; DNA: TGTGCCAGCAGCGTAGGGGGCACCGGGGAGCTGTTTTTT
D: .; size: once; J: TRBJ2-7; V: TRBV6-6; CDR3: CASSYQEGSYEQYF; DNA: TGTGCCAGCAGTTACCAGGAGGGGTCCTACGAGCAGTACTTC
D: .; size: .; J: TRBJ1-1; V: TRBV30; CDR3: CAWSVSAHTEAFF; DNA: TGTGCCTGGAGTGTATCTGCGCACACTGAAGCTTTCTTT
D: .; size: few; J: TRBJ2-5; V: TRBV6-5; CDR3: CASSRQGGETQYF; DNA: TGTGCCAGCAGTCGACAGGGAGGAGAGACCCAGTACTTC
D: TRBD1; size: .; J: TRBJ2-5; V: TRBV6-6; CDR3: CASSYNRGETQYF; DNA: TGTGCCAGCAGTTACAACAGGGGAGAGACCCAGTACTTC
D: .; size: .; J: TRBJ2-1; V: TRBV27; CDR3: CASSPWKGGNEQFF; DNA: TGTGCCAGCAGCCCTTGGAAGGGAGGCAATGAGCAGTTCTTC
D: .; size: .; J: TRBJ2-6; V: TRBV7-6; CDR3: CASSLQGRALSGANVLTF; DNA: TGTGCCAGCAGCTTACAGGGTAGAGCCCTCTCTGGGGCCAACGTCCTGACTTTC
D: .; size: .; J: TRBJ2-5; V: TRBV28; CDR3: CASRPLSDSWSGAQYF; DNA: TGTGCCAGCAGGCCCCTTTCCGACAGTTGGTCAGGGGCCCAGTACTTC
D: TRBD1; size: few; J: TRBJ2-5; V: TRBV29-1; CDR3: CSGVTGLGETQYF; DNA: TGCAGCGGCGTGACAGGGCTCGGGGAGACCCAGTATTTC
D: TRBD1; size: .; J: TRBJ2-3; V: TRBV4-1; CDR3: CASSSPGQGTDTQYF; DNA: TGCGCCAGCAGCTCACCGGGACAGGGAACAGATACACAGTATTTT
D: .; size: .; J: TRBJ1-4; V: TRBV27; CDR3: CASSFSGVEKLFF; DNA: TGTGCCAGCAGTTTTTCAGGGGTTGAAAAACTGTTTTTT
D: .; size: .; J: TRBJ2-2; V: TRBV10-3; CDR3: CASRAGRTGELFF; DNA: TGTGCCAGTCGGGCAGGAAGGACCGGGGAGCTGTTTTTT
D: .; size: .; J: TRBJ2-2; V: TRBV5-6; CDR3: CASSPDYANTGELFF; DNA: TGTGCCAGCAGCCCCGACTACGCGAACACCGGGGAGCTGTTTTTT